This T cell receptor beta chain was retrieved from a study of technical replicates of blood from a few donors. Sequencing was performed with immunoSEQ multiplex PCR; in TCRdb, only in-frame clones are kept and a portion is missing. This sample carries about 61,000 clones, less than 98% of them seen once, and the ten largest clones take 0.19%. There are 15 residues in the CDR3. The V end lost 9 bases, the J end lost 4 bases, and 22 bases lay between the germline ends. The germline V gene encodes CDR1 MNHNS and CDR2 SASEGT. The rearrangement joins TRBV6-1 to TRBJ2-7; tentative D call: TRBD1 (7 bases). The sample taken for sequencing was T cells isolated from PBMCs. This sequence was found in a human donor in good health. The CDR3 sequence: CASIIRQGGTYEQYF. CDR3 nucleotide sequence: TGTGCCAGTATTATTAGACAGGGAGGCACTTACGAGCAGTACTTC.